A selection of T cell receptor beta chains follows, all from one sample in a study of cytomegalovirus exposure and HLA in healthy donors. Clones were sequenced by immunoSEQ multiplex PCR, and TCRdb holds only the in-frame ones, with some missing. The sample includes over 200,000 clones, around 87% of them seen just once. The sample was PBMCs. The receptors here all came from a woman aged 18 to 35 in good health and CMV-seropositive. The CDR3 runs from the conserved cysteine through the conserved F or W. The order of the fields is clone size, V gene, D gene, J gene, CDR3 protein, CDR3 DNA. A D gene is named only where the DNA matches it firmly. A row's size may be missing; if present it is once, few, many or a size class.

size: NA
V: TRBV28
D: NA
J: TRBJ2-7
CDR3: CASSGGGAGEQYF
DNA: TGTGCCAGCAGTGGTGGGGGGGCGGGCGAGCAGTACTTC

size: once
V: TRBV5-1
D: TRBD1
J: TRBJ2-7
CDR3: CASSSPGQISYEQYF
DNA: TGCGCCAGCAGCTCGCCGGGACAGATTTCATACGAGCAGTACTTC

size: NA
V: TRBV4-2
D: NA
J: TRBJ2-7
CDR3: CASSQTGTSLEQYF
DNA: TGTGCCAGCAGCCAAACCGGGACATCTCTCGAGCAGTACTTC

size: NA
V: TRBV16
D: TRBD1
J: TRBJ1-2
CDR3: CASSQSPGQGIYGYTF
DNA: TGTGCCAGCAGCCAATCGCCGGGACAGGGGATCTATGGCTACACCTTC

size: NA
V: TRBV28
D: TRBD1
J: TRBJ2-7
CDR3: CASSPTQGNEQYF
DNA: TGTGCCAGCAGTCCAACACAGGGGAACGAGCAGTACTTC

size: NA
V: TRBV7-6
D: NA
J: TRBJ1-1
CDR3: CASSLRGTEAFF
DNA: TGTGCCAGCAGCTTAAGGGGGACTGAAGCTTTCTTT

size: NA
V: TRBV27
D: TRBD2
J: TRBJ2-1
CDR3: CASSLSGVYNEQFF
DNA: TGTGCCAGCAGTTTAAGCGGGGTCTACAATGAGCAGTTCTTC

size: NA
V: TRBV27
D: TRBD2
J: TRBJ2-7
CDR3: CASGRSGASYEQYF
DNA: TGTGCCAGCGGACGAAGCGGGGCCTCCTACGAGCAGTACTTC

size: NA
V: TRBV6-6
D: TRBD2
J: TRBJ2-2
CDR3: CASSKDPSGSTGELFF
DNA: TGTGCCAGCAGCAAAGATCCTAGCGGCTCCACCGGGGAGCTGTTTTTT

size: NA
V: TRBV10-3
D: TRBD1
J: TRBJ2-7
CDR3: CAISGGTGDYEQYF
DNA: TGTGCCATCAGTGGCGGGACAGGGGACTACGAGCAGTACTTC

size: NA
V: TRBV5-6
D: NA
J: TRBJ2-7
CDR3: CASRFWGVPYEQYF
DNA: TGTGCCAGCCGCTTTTGGGGCGTGCCCTACGAGCAGTACTTC

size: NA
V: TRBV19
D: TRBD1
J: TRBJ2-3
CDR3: CASSAWTGTTDTQYF
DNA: TGTGCCAGTAGTGCGTGGACAGGGACCACAGATACGCAGTATTTT

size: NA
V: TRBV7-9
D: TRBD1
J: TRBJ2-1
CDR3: CASSLTGGNNEQFF
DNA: TGTGCCAGCAGCTTAACAGGGGGTAACAATGAGCAGTTCTTC

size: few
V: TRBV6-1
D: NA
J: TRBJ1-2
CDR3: CASSEGAGDGYGYTF
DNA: TGTGCCAGCAGTGAAGGGGCAGGCGACGGCTATGGCTACACCTTC

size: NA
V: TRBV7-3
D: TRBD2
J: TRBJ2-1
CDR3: CASSVWTSGDYNEQFF
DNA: TGTGCCAGCAGCGTGTGGACTAGCGGAGACTACAATGAGCAGTTCTTC

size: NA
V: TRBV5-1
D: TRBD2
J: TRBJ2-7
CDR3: CASSLGNSGSVYEQYF
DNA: TGCGCCAGCAGCTTGGGAAATAGCGGGAGTGTCTACGAGCAGTACTTC

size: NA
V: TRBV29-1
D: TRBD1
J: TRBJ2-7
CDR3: CSVGPGGTGYLESPEQYF
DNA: TGCAGCGTGGGCCCCGGTGGGACAGGGTACCTAGAATCTCCCGAGCAGTACTTC

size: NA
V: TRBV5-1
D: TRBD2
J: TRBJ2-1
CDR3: CASGLAGAHNEQFF
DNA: TGCGCCAGCGGACTAGCGGGAGCCCACAATGAGCAGTTCTTC

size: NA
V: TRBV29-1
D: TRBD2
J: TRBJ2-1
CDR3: CSVVIGDSGGSYNEQFF
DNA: TGCAGCGTTGTTATAGGGGACTCGGGGGGTTCATACAATGAGCAGTTCTTC

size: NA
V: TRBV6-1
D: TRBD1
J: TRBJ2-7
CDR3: CASSDSGTGVHEQYF
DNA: TGTGCCAGCAGTGACTCCGGGACAGGGGTACACGAGCAGTACTTC

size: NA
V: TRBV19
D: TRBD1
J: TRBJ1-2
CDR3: CASSIETGVMLGYTF
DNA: TGTGCCAGTAGTATAGAGACAGGGGTAATGTTGGGCTACACCTTC

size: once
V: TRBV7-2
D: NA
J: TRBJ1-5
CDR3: CASSLKYSNQPQHF
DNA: TGTGCCAGCAGCTTAAAATATAGCAATCAGCCCCAGCATTTT

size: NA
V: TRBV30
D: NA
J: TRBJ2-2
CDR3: CAWSQGLEHGELFF
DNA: TGTGCCTGGAGTCAGGGATTAGAACACGGGGAGCTGTTTTTT

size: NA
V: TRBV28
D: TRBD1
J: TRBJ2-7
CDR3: CATMDRDSYEQYF
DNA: TGTGCCACAATGGACAGGGACTCCTACGAGCAGTACTTC

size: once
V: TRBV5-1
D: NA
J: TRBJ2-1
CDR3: CASSADLINEQFF
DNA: TGCGCCAGCAGCGCGGACTTGATTAATGAGCAGTTCTTC

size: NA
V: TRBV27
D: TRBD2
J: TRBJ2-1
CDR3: CASSPSRTSGVYNEQFF
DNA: TGTGCCAGCAGTCCCTCGCGGACTAGCGGGGTTTACAATGAGCAGTTCTTC

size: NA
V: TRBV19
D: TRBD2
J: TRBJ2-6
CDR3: CASRAGSGANVLTF
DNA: TGTGCCAGCCGAGCGGGGTCTGGGGCCAACGTCCTGACTTTC

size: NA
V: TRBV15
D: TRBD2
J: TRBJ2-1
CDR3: CATSRVGTSGRGNEQFF
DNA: TGTGCCACCAGCAGAGTAGGGACTAGCGGGAGGGGTAATGAGCAGTTCTTC